This entry is about one T cell receptor beta chain. This clonotype has ten or more counts. Its cognate antigen has yet to be identified. Base qualities are not provided; no much larger clone lies one nucleotide away. Receptor amplification or capture employed multiplex PCR. TCRdb names Illumina HiSeq 4000 as the instrument used. To build TCR beta libraries, CDR3 regions were amplified by Arm-PCR using iRepertoire HTBI primers. PCR products were gel purified before sequencing. The original pipeline was this. Across samples, 60 to 80 TRBV and 15 or so TRBJ segments were identified and used for gene usage analysis of CDR3 amino acid clonotypes. COPE and FqMerger were used to merge the filtered high-quality paired reads into contigs. Contigs were aligned with BLAST to IMGT TRBV, TRBD and TRBJ reference genes, and CDR3 was defined per IMGT. Clonotypes above 0.1% frequency were classified as highly expanded clones. Shannon entropy served as the measure of repertoire diversity, while the Gini coefficient captured V-J evenness. A clonotype was considered public if more than one individual shared it. Using fastp trimming at Q25 and MiXCR clonotype assembly, TCRdb reanalyzed the public sequencing data and kept in-frame beta chains. Here each entry gathers all rows of one CDR3 protein and keeps the most common genes and DNA. The authors' filters were not applied to this entry. This sample is represented by 540,000 or so distinct CDR3 sequences; roughly 14% of them were singletons. The top ten hold 8% to 10% of the sample.

The data stem from a study of regulatory T cells in long-lasting Graves disease listed by TCRdb under 2021. Turning to the overall study: In the newly diagnosed Graves' disease group, patients had been taking antithyroid drugs for less than 3 months. Patients with persistent Graves' disease were compared with patients with newly diagnosed Graves' disease using TCR sequencing and RNA sequencing of peripheral blood. The study was registered as a clinical trial and conducted in China. A total of about 35 samples underwent TCR sequencing, from roughly 13 patients with persistent Graves' disease and 20 patients with newly diagnosed Graves' disease. Study-wide conclusions, independent of this receptor: The study examined only peripheral blood because the primary lesion, thyroid tissue, could not be accessed. More public clonotypes were shared among persistent patients (under 3,000) than among newly diagnosed patients (approximately 1,000). Preferential use of TRBV28, TRBJ1-2 and TRBJ2-5 was observed in persistent disease, whereas TRBV20-1 and TRBJ2-1 were favored in newly diagnosed disease. The authors acknowledged the small sample size as a limitation that may reduce accuracy. Persistent Graves' disease patients showed lower TCR Shannon entropy and fewer highly expanded clones than newly diagnosed patients, suggesting clonal expansion. Sequencing and analysis were restricted to the TCR beta chain.

The CDR3 sequence holds 15 residues, the cysteine and phenylalanine included. Of the read, only the CDR3 DNA is kept; its 45 bases are in frame from base 1. Via the germline V gene, CDR1 is SGHAT and CDR2 FQNNGV. Germline trimming amounts to 5 bases on V and 7 bases on J, with 10 as the count of junction bases outside the gene matches. Explained via the paper, the time point label denotes: newly diagnosed GD, antithyroid drugs for less than 3 months. For both TCR sequencing and RNA sequencing, RNA was extracted from PBMCs in TRIzol. The diagnosis of Graves' disease followed American Thyroid Association guidelines. Patients for the study were recruited at an endocrinology department in Xi'an, China. From each patient, around 8.3 milliliters of peripheral blood was collected into an EDTA anticoagulant tube. PBMCs were isolated by Ficoll Paque Plus density gradient separation without further T cell sorting. RNA quality was checked with an Agilent 2100 Bioanalyzer and agarose gel, and concentration with a NanoDrop 2000.

The same specimen was also included in a second study, on T cells in Graves' hyperthyroidism and ophthalmopathy. The second study also describes: Graves' hyperthyroidism was defined as stable when no progression to ophthalmopathy occurred over 18 months of follow-up. Hyperthyroidism patients were newly diagnosed, had a disease duration of under 2 months, and were aged 18 to 65 years. The study excluded patients with uncontrolled infections, other autoimmune diseases, pregnancy or lactation. Clinical symptoms, serum thyroxine and TRAb, thyroid ultrasound, and orbital computed tomography formed the basis for the diagnoses. A first-round RT-PCR of the TCR CDR3 used the HTBI primer set with the Qiagen OneStep RT-PCR kit. Most expanded thyroid clonotypes (frequency above 0.001) were also detected in blood, suggesting blood repertoires may reflect thyroid immune responses. In cross-validation, a model built on a 13 V-J signature told ophthalmopathy apart from stable hyperthyroidism with roughly 87% sensitivity and around 81% specificity, and in testing the same model reached 80%/75%. In validation, progression to ophthalmopathy was predicted by the model with 70.59% sensitivity and nearly 75% specificity, a median of roughly 6.4 months before onset. TCR V-J signatures able to tell the groups apart were searched for in a discovery cohort of 90 to 100 patients, of whom more than 40 had Graves' ophthalmopathy and under 65 had stable Graves' hyperthyroidism. Prospective prediction of ophthalmopathy was tested in an independent validation cohort of about 19 hyperthyroidism patients and 17 patients who later progressed to ophthalmopathy. The 90 to 100 discovery patients were randomly split 7:3 into training and test sets. In addition, the study compared T-cell repertoires in thyroid tissue and in blood from about six Graves' hyperthyroidism patients. Once sampling was done, hyperthyroidism patients were given methimazole at a starting dose of 30 mg daily, whereas ophthalmopathy patients were given high-dose intravenous methylprednisolone. A second multiplex PCR round built the libraries, followed by size selection and purification. Paired-end sequencing of the libraries was performed with 100 bp reads on an Illumina HiSeq2000. SOAPnuke was used to process the raw data, with reads discarded if the reads contained adapters or uncalled bases, had a mean Phred below 15, or lacked an exact constant-primer or identifier match. High-quality paired reads were merged with COPE v1.2.5, and unique nucleotide sequences were defined as clonotypes. Clonotypes were aligned to IMGT TRBV, TRBD and TRBJ reference segments using MiTCR v1.1. Only V-J combinations with frequency above 0.0001, covering 99.2% of repertoires, were analysed. A TCS score was defined as the ratio between F50 (clonal expansion) and ExV (chaos), using BLOSUM62-based TCRdist between CDR3 peptides within each V-J. Welch's t-statistics and random forest reduced just over 500 V-J features to 13, which were used in a naive Bayes classifier (R e1071). No statistical method was used to set the sample size in advance, and investigators knew the group allocation. According to the paper, TCR Vbeta CDR3 sequencing was carried out on approximately 140 peripheral blood samples, which came from 40 to 45 ophthalmopathy, under 80 hyperthyroidism and approximately 17 progressor patients.

The specimen comprised peripheral blood mononuclear cells (PBMCs), sampled at new diagnosis, from a patient treated with antithyroid drugs. The chain couples TRBV11-2 to TRBJ1-5; 8 central nucleotides agree with TRBD1. This sequence originates from a young man with Graves disease. Donor details come from another sample of the same person, matched by shared clones. The sequenced DNA: TGTGCCAGCAGCAAAGGACAGGGCTCGGTACAGCCCCAGCATTTT. Its amino acids are CASSKGQGSVQPQHF.